A selection of T cell receptor beta chains follows, all from one sample in a study of technical replicates of blood from several donors. TCRdb keeps only in-frame clones here, not all; method: immunoSEQ multiplex PCR. The repertoire holds about 95,000 clones, with roughly 96% as singletons. Source material: T cells isolated from PBMCs. Every receptor here comes from a human donor in good health. Both conserved end residues are part of each CDR3. D genes are given only for firm matches. The size of a clone is reported for some rows only, either as once, few or many, or as a class for expanded clones.

d_call	v_call	clone_size	j_call	cdr3_aa	cdr3_nt
NA	TRBV11-3	NA	TRBJ2-3	CAPHSESGEYTDTQYF	TGTGCCCCCCATTCCGAGTCTGGAGAATACACAGATACGCAGTATTTT
TRBD2	TRBV6-5	NA	TRBJ2-3	CASSYLTSGTDTQYF	TGTGCCAGCAGTTACCTGACTAGCGGCACAGATACGCAGTATTTT
NA	TRBV6-1	NA	TRBJ1-5	CASSAEAINQPQHF	TGTGCCAGCTCGGCGGAGGCGATAAATCAGCCCCAGCATTTT
NA	TRBV7-8	once	TRBJ2-2	CASSLAAPVVGELFF	TGTGCCAGCAGCTTAGCCGCGCCCGTGGTCGGGGAGCTGTTTTTT
NA	TRBV27	NA	TRBJ1-1	CASSLGGMNTEAFF	TGTGCCAGCAGTTTAGGGGGGATGAACACTGAAGCTTTCTTT
TRBD1	TRBV4-1	NA	TRBJ1-5	CASSQGQGRNQPQHF	TGCGCCAGCAGCCAAGGACAGGGTAGAAATCAGCCCCAGCATTTT
TRBD2	TRBV7-3	NA	TRBJ2-2	CASSLNPGRTGELFF	TGTGCCAGCAGCTTGAACCCCGGGAGGACCGGGGAGCTGTTTTTT
TRBD2	TRBV7-3	once	TRBJ2-1	CASSIHQRERDNEQFF	TGTGCCAGCAGCATCCATCAGCGGGAGAGGGACAATGAGCAGTTCTTC
NA	TRBV5-6	NA	TRBJ2-2	CASSLVLSRNTGELFF	TGTGCCAGCAGCTTGGTGCTTTCGCGGAACACCGGGGAGCTGTTTTTT
TRBD2	TRBV9	NA	TRBJ2-7	CASSVDSGLGYEQYF	TGTGCCAGCAGCGTAGACTCGGGACTAGGTTACGAGCAGTACTTC
NA	TRBV5-6	NA	TRBJ1-1	CASSLVSGGTEAFF	TGTGCCAGCAGCTTGGTATCGGGGGGGACTGAAGCTTTCTTT
TRBD2	TRBV4-2	NA	TRBJ2-1	CASSQAASGRSYNEQFF	TGTGCCAGCAGCCAAGCGGCTAGCGGGAGGTCCTACAATGAGCAGTTCTTC
NA	TRBV6-1	NA	TRBJ2-1	CASRISISSYNEQFF	TGTGCCAGCAGGATTAGTATTTCGTCCTACAATGAGCAGTTCTTC
NA	TRBV4-2	NA	TRBJ1-4	CASSQGEGEKLFF	TGTGCCAGCAGCCAGGGGGAGGGTGAAAAACTGTTTTTT
TRBD2	TRBV2	once	TRBJ2-7	CASSGNSGIGSAYEQYF	TGTGCCAGCAGTGGTAATAGCGGGATTGGCTCAGCTTACGAGCAGTACTTC
NA	TRBV29-1	NA	TRBJ2-2	CSSLGGKAGELFF	TGCAGCTCCCTGGGGGGAAAGGCCGGGGAGCTGTTTTTT
NA	TRBV9	NA	TRBJ2-2	CASSVVLGSTGELFF	TGTGCCAGCAGCGTAGTTCTAGGGAGCACCGGGGAGCTGTTTTTT
NA	TRBV1	NA	TRBJ1-2	CTSSQDPDRVDGYTF	TGCACCAGCAGCCAAGACCCGGACAGGGTCGATGGCTACACCTTC
NA	TRBV28	once	TRBJ1-3	CASSFTGSGNTIYF	TGTGCCAGCAGTTTCACAGGCTCTGGAAACACCATATATTTT
NA	TRBV21-1	NA	TRBJ1-5	CASSKAGQGDQPQHF	TGTGCCAGCAGCAAAGCGGGTCAGGGCGATCAGCCCCAGCATTTT
TRBD1	TRBV13	NA	TRBJ2-1	CASSLDRNEQFF	TGTGCCAGCAGCCTGGACAGGAATGAGCAGTTCTTC
NA	TRBV5-8	NA	TRBJ2-7	CASSFGGSSYEQYF	TGTGCCAGCAGCTTTGGGGGGAGCTCCTACGAGCAGTACTTC
NA	TRBV28	few	TRBJ2-2	CASSIQQGGELFF	TGTGCCAGCAGTATACAACAGGGCGGGGAGCTGTTTTTT
NA	TRBV9	NA	TRBJ2-3	CASSAGGTDTQYF	TGTGCCAGCAGCGCAGGGGGCACAGATACGCAGTATTTT
NA	TRBV7-8	NA	TRBJ2-7	CASSLGLSYEQYF	TGTGCCAGCAGCTTAGGGCTCTCCTACGAGCAGTACTTC
TRBD1	TRBV6-5	NA	TRBJ1-2	CASSYTRDRGYTF	TGTGCCAGCAGTTACACCCGGGACAGGGGCTACACCTTC
NA	TRBV9	few	TRBJ1-1	CASSAGHDTEAFF	TGTGCCAGCAGCGCGGGACACGACACTGAAGCTTTCTTT
NA	TRBV6-1	NA	TRBJ2-5	CASSWTASQETQYF	TGTGCCAGCAGTTGGACAGCCTCACAAGAGACCCAGTACTTC
TRBD1	TRBV10-3	NA	TRBJ2-1	CAITNDRGEQFF	TGTGCCATCACCAACGACAGGGGTGAGCAGTTCTTC
TRBD1	TRBV28	NA	TRBJ2-1	CASSLRGQGYNEQFF	TGTGCCAGCAGTTTAAGGGGACAGGGATACAATGAGCAGTTCTTC
TRBD1	TRBV29-1	NA	TRBJ1-4	CSVVSRDRGDDEKLFF	TGCAGCGTTGTATCCCGCGACAGGGGGGATGACGAAAAACTGTTTTTT
NA	TRBV7-9	NA	TRBJ2-7	CASVFSGTYEQYF	TGTGCCAGCGTTTTTTCAGGGACCTACGAGCAGTACTTC
TRBD1	TRBV30	NA	TRBJ2-2	CAWRIQGSGELFF	TGTGCCTGGAGAATACAGGGGTCGGGGGAGCTGTTTTTT
TRBD1	TRBV4-3	once	TRBJ1-5	CASSQDLGTDYQPQHF	TGCGCCAGCAGCCAAGACTTAGGGACAGATTATCAGCCCCAGCATTTT
TRBD1	TRBV28	NA	TRBJ2-3	CASSQRQGRTDTQYF	TGTGCCAGCAGTCAACGACAGGGACGGACAGATACGCAGTATTTT
TRBD1	TRBV4-1	NA	TRBJ1-1	CASSRDRERAEAFF	TGCGCCAGCTCTCGTGACAGGGAGAGGGCTGAAGCTTTCTTT
TRBD1	TRBV19	NA	TRBJ2-6	CASSIYRGSGANVLTF	TGTGCCAGTAGTATTTACAGGGGCTCTGGGGCCAACGTCCTGACTTTC
TRBD1	TRBV19	NA	TRBJ1-4	CASQRQGVEKLFF	TGTGCCAGTCAACGACAGGGTGTGGAAAAACTGTTTTTT
NA	TRBV19	NA	TRBJ1-4	CASSIGQGGEKLFF	TGTGCCAGTAGTATAGGCCAGGGTGGAGAAAAACTGTTTTTT
NA	TRBV19	NA	TRBJ2-7	CASSITGTYEQYF	TGTGCCAGTAGTATTACAGGGACCTACGAGCAGTACTTC
NA	TRBV4-1	NA	TRBJ2-1	CASSQELAAYNEQFF	TGCGCCAGCAGCCAAGAATTAGCGGCTTACAATGAGCAGTTCTTC
TRBD2	TRBV28	NA	TRBJ2-7	CASSNPSGRASDEQYF	TGTGCCAGCAGTAACCCTAGCGGGAGGGCCTCAGACGAGCAGTACTTC
TRBD2	TRBV19	NA	TRBJ2-1	CASTIGLAGDHEQFF	TGTGCCAGTACTATCGGACTAGCGGGAGACCATGAGCAGTTCTTC
TRBD1	TRBV5-1	NA	TRBJ2-7	CASSISPDRGITYEQYF	TGCGCCAGCAGCATATCGCCTGACAGGGGAATTACGTACGAGCAGTACTTC
NA	TRBV11-3	NA	TRBJ2-1	CASSLGGPQAEQFF	TGTGCCAGCAGCTTAGGGGGCCCCCAGGCTGAGCAGTTCTTC
NA	TRBV15	once	TRBJ2-6	CATSRDFTGANVLTF	TGTGCCACCAGCAGAGACTTTACTGGGGCCAACGTCCTGACTTTC
TRBD1	TRBV10-3	NA	TRBJ2-7	CAISVTGQGYEQYF	TGTGCCATCAGTGTTACAGGACAGGGCTACGAGCAGTACTTC
NA	TRBV7-7	NA	TRBJ2-3	CASSPRLLTDTQYF	TGTGCTAGCAGCCCCCGACTACTGACAGATACGCAGTATTTT
NA	TRBV6-6	few	TRBJ2-2	CASSYRGNTGELFF	TGTGCCAGCAGTTACCGGGGGAACACCGGGGAGCTGTTTTTT
TRBD2	TRBV19	once	TRBJ2-7	CASSMTSGSYEQYF	TGTGCCAGTAGTATGACTAGCGGTTCCTACGAGCAGTACTTC
TRBD1	TRBV2	NA	TRBJ2-5	CASSEGQGALQTQYF	TGTGCCAGCAGTGAAGGGCAGGGGGCGCTTCAGACCCAGTACTTC
TRBD1	TRBV28	NA	TRBJ1-4	CASRPGQGERKLFF	TGTGCCAGCAGACCAGGACAGGGTGAGAGAAAACTGTTTTTT
TRBD1	TRBV7-8	NA	TRBJ1-2	CASSSNRGLYNYGYTF	TGTGCCAGCAGTTCAAACAGGGGGCTATATAACTATGGCTACACCTTC
NA	TRBV9	NA	TRBJ2-1	CASSVVYRDGGEQFF	TGTGCCAGCAGCGTAGTTTACCGGGACGGGGGAGAGCAGTTCTTC
TRBD1	TRBV25-1	NA	TRBJ1-4	CASSEDRGTSTNEKLFF	TGTGCCAGCAGTGAAGACAGGGGCACATCAACTAATGAAAAACTGTTTTTT